One and the same sample provided the 2 T cell receptor beta chains below, sequenced in a study of cytomegalovirus exposure and HLA in healthy donors. 13 Jbeta primers and 60 Vbeta primers were used for the PCR. The data were produced by immunoSEQ multiplex PCR, yet TCRdb's version contains in-frame clones alone and is incomplete. The ten top clones account for 1.1%, within a sample of about 200,000 clones. The sample consisted of PBMCs. These receptors were obtained from a girl aged 2-9 years in good health and CMV-seropositive.

The chain employs TRBV5-6 and TRBJ1-2; possible D gene TRBD1, 6 bases. The germline V gene encodes CDR1 SGHDT and CDR2 YYEEEE. V was shortened by 2 bases and J by 4 bases, with 12 bases between the two germline ends. This CDR3 region has 14 residues. CDR3 protein: CASSFMTGTYGYTF. The CDR3 DNA reads as TGTGCCAGCAGCTTTATGACAGGAACCTATGGCTACACCTTC. Based on the CDR3 plus reference TRBV5-6 and TRBJ1-2, the full variable domain is DAGVTQSPTHLIKTRGQQVTLRCSPKSGHDTVSWYQQALGQGPQFIFQYYEEEERQRGNFPDRFSGHQFPNYSSELNVNALLLGDSALYLCASSFMTGTYGYTFGSGTRLTVV.

The chain uses TRBV14 and TRBJ1-3; 10 bases map to TRBD1. With 2 bases clipped from V and 0 bases from J, the junction kept 10 bases outside the gene matches. The CDR3 extends over 19 amino acids. CDR1 and CDR2 from the germline V gene are SGHDN and FVKESK. The CDR3 spells CASSQFWGQGTLSGNTIYF. CDR3 bases: TGTGCCAGCAGCCAATTCTGGGGACAGGGGACACTCTCTGGAAACACCATATATTTT.